What follows is one T cell receptor (beta chain) and its context. The CDR3 extends over 12 amino acids. CDR1 is SGHTA, CDR2 FQGNSA, per germline. Trimming at V came to 4 bases and at J to 8 bases, leaving 2 bases not matched to a gene. The sample originates from a study of T cell changes during pregnancy in multiple sclerosis. Here immunoSEQ multiplex PCR was the method, and the copy in TCRdb shows in-frame clones only, minus some. The sample records approximately 100,000 clones, 85% to 95% being singletons. The chain has TRBV7-2 and TRBJ2-3; 8 bases align to TRBD2. The TCR sequence derives from a female donor with multiple sclerosis, enrolled in a pregnancy study. The specimen was peripheral blood, collected before pregnancy. DNA for the CDR3: TGTGCCAGCAGCTCCGCGGGAGGTACGCAGTATTTT. Residues: CASSSAGGTQYF.